This T cell receptor (beta chain) comes out of a study of technical replicates of blood from a few donors. From germline, CDR1 is MNHEY and CDR2 SMNVEV (reference sequence). V trimming: 0 bases; J trimming: 6 bases; junction bases outside the gene matches: 7. The CDR3 sequence is 16 residues long. Assay used: immunoSEQ multiplex PCR; TCRdb lists only in-frame clones, some missing. The data contain roughly 90,000 clones, 95% to 97% of them seen just once; the ten biggest clones take up more than 0.35%. The TCR sequence derives from a human donor in good health. Sequenced: T cells isolated from PBMCs. The V gene is TRBV27, the J gene TRBJ2-2; 7 nucleotides align to TRBD1. Here the CDR3 reads CASSLSITGASGELFF. The CDR3 DNA follows: TGTGCCAGCAGTTTATCGATAACAGGGGCCTCCGGGGAGCTGTTTTTT.